This T cell receptor beta chain comes out of a study of T cells in Graves' hyperthyroidism and ophthalmopathy. Study-wide results and caveats: Researchers found most expanded thyroid clonotypes above 0.001 in blood as well. A model of 13 V-J pairs discriminated ophthalmopathy from stable hyperthyroidism.

Criteria for exclusion of patients were uncontrolled infection, other autoimmune disease, pregnancy or lactation. Fresh peripheral blood, 8 to 10 ml, was the source of the PBMCs. This clonotype was detected many times. Its antigen is undetermined. The CDR3 regions of TCR beta were amplified from RNA transcripts. The primer set for the first-round RT-PCR of the TCR CDR3 was HTBI. Using its own MiXCR run on the multiplex PCR reads, TCRdb lists one record per CDR3 protein. The table shows some 490,000 distinct CDR3 sequences, with approximately 23% occurring only once. Trimming took 5 bases from V and 6 from J, leaving 14 bases between them. CDR3 length: 13 amino acids. Germline V lookup: CDR1 SGHAT, CDR2 FQNNGV.

Sequencing was done on a sample of blood. This sequence joins TRBV11-2 and TRBJ2-7; D not resolved. The clonotype was recovered from a woman between 65 and 79 years old with Graves' ophthalmopathy. The CDR3: CASSLGWGGEQYF. For the CDR3, the DNA is TGTGCCAGCAGCCTGGGGTGGGGTGGCGAGCAGTACTTC.